This T cell receptor beta chain comes out of a study of T cell clones after liver transplantation (dated by TCRdb to the late 2010s). The study in broad terms: Samples were obtained from ITN030ST, a randomized trial in which withdrawal of immunosuppression was attempted within 2 years of liver transplantation. Donor-reactive T cell clones were identified by TCRbeta sequencing after a pre-transplant mixed lymphocyte reaction and then tracked in post-transplant blood. Third party-reactive TCRbeta sequences were also identified from pre-transplant MLRs to serve as an antigen-independent comparator for donor-reactive sequences. Three of the eight recipients were HCV-positive; the others were transplanted for non-autoimmune, non-viral indications. Subjects received no induction therapy and standard immunosuppression until randomization at 12-24 months post-transplant. Tolerance was defined as complete immunosuppression withdrawal for at least one year with no rise in liver enzymes beyond twice the upper limit of normal. Blood samples were collected pre-transplant, then pre-randomization ahead of withdrawal, and finally post-randomization once withdrawal had either been completed or failed. The studied cohort comprised 8 liver transplant recipients, 3 classified as tolerant and 5 as non-tolerant.

Based on the germline V gene, the CDR1 and CDR2 sequences are MDHEN and SYDVKM. CDR3 length: 15 amino acids, cysteine to phenylalanine. The read is trimmed to its CDR3 DNA, 45 bases read in frame from base 1. Deletion took 8 bases off V and 4 bases off J, with a span of 20 bases between the germline ends. Using immunoSEQ, frozen genomic DNA was subjected to high-throughput TCRbeta CDR3 sequencing, a process that included PCR amplification, mapping, bias correction and internal controls. The study's own analysis went as follows. Only productive rearrangements were retained, and each unique TCRbeta sequence was defined by its CDR3 nucleotide sequence together with its V and J gene. Donor-reactive sequences required at least 5-fold expansion in CFSE-low cells versus unstimulated pre-transplant cells and at least 0.01% frequency. To ensure at least 90% detection power, minimum frequency thresholds were set for each subject based on that subject's lowest-template unstimulated sample. Jensen-Shannon divergence between the top 1000 TCRbeta sequences after and before transplant was used to measure repertoire turnover. Changes in detection of donor-reactive sequences were tested with two-sided Fisher's exact tests. Here the immuneACCESS table is served through TCRdb, limited to in-frame sequences with V and J called. Missing clones are a known gap in these copies; in checked studies unresolved V genes cover under half, and the rest lacks a known reason. V and J calls and clone size are copied from that table; D and trimming were computed from the DNA. The sample includes 53,000 or so clones, with about four fifths observed a single time. The top ten hold over 6.5% of the sample.

What the time point label conveys for this sample: pre-transplant. Thawed unstimulated PBMCs were stained for CD3, CD4 and CD8 and FACS-sorted into CD3+CD4+ and CD3+CD8+ populations. All 8 studied subjects were randomized to immunosuppression withdrawal. The Qiagen DNeasy Blood and Tissue Kit was used for isolation of genomic DNA. With respect to this clone: It lacks a known antigen. Nothing much larger sits one base from this clone, and base qualities are not available.

The paper as a whole reports these results and caveats: Circulating donor-reactive CD4 TCRbeta sequences fell significantly post-transplant in most of the 8 subjects, irrespective of tolerance or HCV status. Because allograft tissue specimens were not available, migration of donor-reactive T cells into the graft, rather than deletion, may have occurred. Donor-reactive sequences declined more than third party-reactive ones, suggesting partial antigen-specific deletion unrelated to withdrawal success. In two subjects, low numbers of available donor cells limited the measurable donor-reactive repertoire. When repertoire turnover was accounted for, significantly reduced detection of donor-reactive sequences was found in 7 of 8 subjects for CD4 and in 8 of 8 subjects for CD8. The conclusions were considered preliminary, being limited by small, heterogeneous patient numbers and non-standardized post-transplant time points.

The sequencing here drew on CD4+ T cells from blood, taken before liver transplant. This sequence uses TRBV28 and TRBJ2-5; the D gene remains uncertain. This TCR was recovered from a human donor who received a liver transplant. The nucleotides read TGTGCCAGCTCGGTCTCTAGTTTAGGGCGAGAGACCCAGTACTTC. Its amino acids are CASSVSSLGRETQYF.